This TCR beta chain was captured by sequencing in a study of cytomegalovirus exposure and HLA in healthy donors (dated by TCRdb to about 2017). For context, the study as a whole: In an earlier analysis of fewer than 750 of the donors, about 270 Gb of sequence data and 100 million or so unique TCR beta sequences from roughly 190 million T cells were reported. To predict cytomegalovirus infection status, the study brought together high-throughput TCR immunosequencing, statistical association of individual TCRs with disease status, and machine learning. In the later analysis, no new phenotypic data were used to find candidate immune exposures; instead, reliance was placed on TCR beta sequences and their occurrence across donors. About 310 gigabases of sequencing data and approximately 85 million unique TCR sequences were included in an early release covering roughly 700 HLA-typed donors. Alongside the repertoire data, information on donor age, sex, ethnicity and CMV serostatus was compiled. A later genetic analysis used genome-wide SNP genotypes for about 60% of the roughly 700 donors, treating that subset as a discovery cohort. The study was designed to test whether signatures of past pathogen exposure could be identified by cataloging public T cell receptors. Of the 300 to 500 genotyped donors, 75% to 85% were placed in the genetic ancestry cluster associated with self-reported Caucasian donors. HLA typing covered class I and class II loci at four-digit resolution. Among about 360 genotyped donors of the cohort, an average of roughly 240,000 unique TCR beta nucleotide sequences were sequenced per donor, roughly 20% of them non-productive. Typing coverage differed by locus: A, B, C, DRB1 and DQB1 were typed in roughly 620-640 donors, DQA1 in 500 to 550, DPA1 in around 580, and DPB1 in 450 to 480. An earlier analysis of fewer than 700 of the donors applied high-throughput TCR beta sequencing to assess whether each TCR beta V gene segment acted as functional or pseudogenic. A separate validation cohort of roughly 130 different subjects was used in addition to the roughly 620-subject first cohort. The study profiled the T cell repertoires of under 700 subjects by immunosequencing and related them to cytomegalovirus serostatus. To study patterns of TCR occurrence, a later analysis re-analyzed previously published TCR beta repertoires from 666 donors and added high-resolution HLA genotyping. Every discovery cohort repertoire had been produced on one sequencing platform. About five DR-DQ haplotypes were treated as single units for association and clustering because of strong linkage in the cohort.

Libraries were made using the immunoSEQ multiplex PCR assay. For the multiplex PCR, a mixture combining 60 forward primers for TCR Vbeta segments and 13 reverse primers for TCR Jbeta segments was used. The CDR3 region of rearranged TCR beta genes was amplified from genomic DNA by a multiplex PCR assay. The Illumina HiSeq System was used to sequence the amplified TCR beta libraries as 87-base-pair reads. In the original analysis: A later analysis counted approximately 76 million unique TCR beta chains across the 600 to 850 repertoires, and 9.5 million to 11 million of these chains were shared by at least two donors. To remove PCR and sequencing errors, raw reads were error-corrected and collapsed into unique sequences using a nearest-neighbor algorithm that merged closely related sequences. V, D and J gene segments were assigned by aligning CDR3 sequences to IMGT reference sequences. For a sequence to be retained, a match of at least six nucleotides to both a V gene segment and a J gene segment was required. A rearrangement counted as productive if the CDR3 had no stop codons and remained in frame with V and J, and every other rearrangement counted as non-productive. CDR3 was defined by IMGT convention, running from the second conserved V-encoded cysteine to the conserved J-encoded phenylalanine. In an earlier analysis of around 570 of the donors, sequences lacking an unambiguous match to a single V gene segment were excluded. In an earlier analysis of about 590 of the donors, a V segment was called functional when productive rearrangements were above 56.7%, and segregating when the standard deviation between donors exceeded 5%. To diagnose cytomegalovirus status from the catalog of TCR beta chain sequences, a statistical classification framework was built. V and J gene assignment, in a later analysis, came from comparing TCR nucleotide sequences with IMGT/GENE-DB human TR gene sequences. In a later analysis, CDR3 sequences and most-parsimonious VDJ recombination scenarios were assigned using the TCRdist pipeline. In a later analysis, every TCR beta chain was defined by the combination of its CDR3 amino acid sequence and its V-gene family, and reads without a unique V-gene family were dropped. To address suspected cross-contamination and a sequencing artifact, a later analysis removed under 600 highly shared, low-generation-probability nucleotide sequences. A later analysis calculated a clonal expansion index for each public chain from normalized within-repertoire ranks of inferred template counts. In a later analysis, generation probabilities were computed using a VDJ recombination model fitted to out-of-frame rearrangements, and the results were checked against IGoR. A later analysis scored TCR-TCR, TCR-HLA and TCR-CMV co-occurrence with hypergeometric tests, applying a repertoire-size bias correction to TCR pairs. False discovery rates were estimated in a later analysis by permuting HLA or CMV assignments 20 times. In a later analysis, co-occurring TCRs were grouped with DBSCAN, and TCRdist sequence similarity was added when clustering was performed within HLA-allele-positive subsets. Repertoires with fewer than 30,000 or more than 120,000 public chains were left out of co-occurrence clustering, as were five repertoires with anomalous nucleotide sharing. The clones in this table, taken by TCRdb from immuneACCESS, are in-frame only. Not every clone is retained; where verified, under half of the shortfall comes from an unresolved V gene, and the cause of the rest is unknown. The DNA was the basis for D and trimming; V, J and clone size are from that table. In this sample the table shows roughly 120,000 clones, about 78% of which occur a single time. The ten most abundant clones make up approximately 8.2% of the sample.

Trimming takes 1 base from V and 4 bases from J, and the germline ends sit 6 bases apart. CDR1 and CDR2 are drawn from the germline V gene (reference sequence): LNHNV, YYDKDF. Measured from the cysteine to the phenylalanine, the CDR3 is 13 residues long. CDR3 DNA is the only sequence kept; it has 39 bases, read in frame from the first base. The cohort was made up of approximately 670 healthy bone marrow donors. At the time of sampling, all cohort members were nominally healthy, though unrecorded immune exposures were likely present. The donor tested CMV seropositive, placing the donor among the roughly 300 seropositive members of the cohort. A peripheral blood sample was provided by each donor, and peripheral blood mononuclear cells were used for TCR beta sequencing. The Qiagen DNeasy Blood Extraction Kit was used to extract genomic DNA from the blood cell samples. Study-wide findings and limitations: A later analysis found that most CMV-associated TCR beta chains appeared HLA-restricted, with HLA associations seemingly driven largely by CMV exposure. A group of highly shared sequence variants was considered likely to be a technical artifact of the sequencing pipeline. In a later genetic analysis, fewer N-insertions in productive TCRs were reported among donors in an Asian-associated ancestry cluster than the approximately 710-donor mean. An earlier analysis of approximately 570 of the donors showed that most TCR beta V segments appeared in productive rearrangements either about 87% or about 30% of the time, which broadly matched IMGT annotations. Three of the identified cytomegalovirus-associated TCR beta chains were confirmed in vitro to be specific for cytomegalovirus antigens. Because some donors lacked HLA typing at each locus, the association tests relied only on the typed subset. A further reported finding was that TCR beta sequences accurately predicted the HLA-A and HLA-B alleles for most subjects in the first cohort. In the study, some 160 TCR beta chains were listed as associated with cytomegalovirus. A later genetic analysis associated a missense DCLRE1C variant with V-gene and J-gene trimming of TCR beta chains, and an independent cohort replicated the association. Linkage disequilibrium might explain the correlated functional status among segregating V segments, but an unknown experimental factor could not be ruled out. A later analysis found that HLA-associated TCR beta chains were more clonally expanded and had lower generation probabilities than equally common non-associated chains. Some IMGT-functional V segments, including TRBV6-2 and TRBV6-3, could not be told apart with the 87-base-pair reads, so those segments were excluded. Because counts were too low, some 17 rarely observed V segments, including chromosome 9 orphons, were left out of the earlier analysis of about 620 of the donors. The cohort was sequenced for TCR beta chains only, and without alpha or paired-chain data the features that could be detected were limited. Sequencing depth was assumed to be roughly uniform across donors in the presence/absence analyses, though that assumption may not hold. Specific HLA alleles were associated with 15,000 to 20,000 TCR beta sequences at a false discovery rate of 0.05 in a later analysis. Most TCR sequences were seen in very few donors, while some public TCRs were found in many individuals. Immune exposure information for the cohort was limited to CMV serostatus. Cytomegalovirus status was reported to be diagnosed by the classifier with high specificity and sensitivity in both the original and validation cohorts. According to a later analysis, parvovirus B19, influenza, CMV and Epstein-Barr virus appeared linked to several top co-occurrence clusters. It was suggested by the authors that the approach could potentially be generalized to other disease states and immunological phenotypes. Assigning TCR associations to individual alleles was difficult when HLA alleles, especially DR and DQ, strongly co-occurred. According to a later analysis, TCR association rates differed among HLA loci, with DRB1 alleles showing the most associated TCRs and HLA-C alleles showing the fewest.

With regard to this clone: This clone's antigen is unknown. Base qualities are not provided; no much larger clone lies one nucleotide away.

The chain is made from TRBV15 and TRBJ2-3, with the D segment identity uncertain. This clonotype was obtained from a woman between 35 and 50 years old in good health and CMV-seropositive. Sequences were obtained from PBMCs. For the CDR3, the sequence is CATSRARPDTQYF. The DNA reads as follows: TGTGCCACCAGCAGAGCTAGACCAGATACGCAGTATTTT.